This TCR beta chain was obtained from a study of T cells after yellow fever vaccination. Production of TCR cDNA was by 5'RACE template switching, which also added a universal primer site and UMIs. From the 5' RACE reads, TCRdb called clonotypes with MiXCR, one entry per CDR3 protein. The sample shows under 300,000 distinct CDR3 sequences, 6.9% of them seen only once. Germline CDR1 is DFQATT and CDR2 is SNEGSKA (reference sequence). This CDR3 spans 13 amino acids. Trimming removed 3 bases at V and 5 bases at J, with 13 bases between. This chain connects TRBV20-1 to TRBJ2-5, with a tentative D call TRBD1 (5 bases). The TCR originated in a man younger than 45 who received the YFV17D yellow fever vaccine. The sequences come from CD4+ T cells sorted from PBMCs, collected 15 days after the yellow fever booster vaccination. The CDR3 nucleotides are TGCAGTGCTAGGGCGCAGGGAATGGAGACCCAGTACTTC. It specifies CSARAQGMETQYF.